The next 22 T cell receptor beta chains were all read from a single sample in a study of blood T cell repertoires in COVID-19. TCRdb's copy holds only in-frame clones and misses some; the assay was immunoSEQ multiplex PCR. Among around 50,000 clones listed, roughly 84% were seen once. Sequenced sample: peripheral blood. Source of these receptors: a human donor in a cohort sampled during active COVID-19.

The genes are TRBV30 and TRBJ1-5, with D possibly TRBD1 on 6 matching bases. The V gene's germline CDR1 is GTSNPN and CDR2 SVGIG (reference sequence). Trimming took off 5 bases at V and 2 bases at J, with 13 bases between the two ends. The CDR3 runs 14 residues. CDR3 sequence: CAWAQGKGNQPQHF. CDR3 nucleotide sequence: TGTGCCTGGGCACAGGGAAAGGGCAATCAGCCCCAGCATTTT.

The chain has TRBV6-5 and TRBJ2-2, with D uncertain. CDR1 and CDR2 (germline): MNHEY, SVGAGI. The CDR3 covers 13 residues. The germline V and J ends were trimmed by 6 bases and 7 bases, with 12 bases remaining between them. CDR3 amino acids: CASRGLDIGELFF. The CDR3 DNA reads TGTGCCAGCAGGGGTCTAGATATCGGGGAGCTGTTTTTT.

The chain combines TRBV11-2 with TRBJ2-3; TRBD2 agrees at 8 bases. Unmatched junction bases numbered 7, after V lost 2 bases and J lost 6 bases. Per the germline V gene, CDR1 is SGHAT and CDR2 is FQNNGV. This CDR3 is built from 15 residues. The CDR3: CASSLKAGDSDTQYF. CDR3 sequence (DNA): TGTGCCAGCAGCTTAAAAGCGGGAGACTCGGATACGCAGTATTTT.

The chain is built from TRBV6-5 and TRBJ2-3; perhaps TRBD1 as D (5 bases). Germline CDR1 MNHEY, CDR2 SVGAGI. The CDR3 has 13 residues. With 2 bases removed from V and 4 bases from J, the gap between germline ends came to 7 bases. CDR3 protein: CASSYGAPDTQYF. In DNA form, the CDR3 reads TGTGCCAGCAGTTACGGGGCCCCAGATACGCAGTATTTT.

This clone was observed once. The chain is built from TRBV9 and TRBJ2-7; TRBD2 aligns across 7 bases. The CDR3 runs 15 residues. The V segment lost 0 bases and the J segment 5 bases; nucleotides outside the gene matches: 8. Germline CDR1 is SGDLS and CDR2 is YYNGEE. CDR3 loop: CASSVGGRAGDEQYF. In DNA, the CDR3 is TGTGCCAGCAGCGTAGGGGGGAGGGCTGGAGACGAGCAGTACTTC.

The V and J genes are TRBV3-1 (or the pseudogene TRBV3-2) and TRBJ2-5, with 13 bases aligning to TRBD2. The CDR3 has 18 amino acids. Unmatched junction bases numbered 8, after V lost 0 bases and J lost 4 bases. CDR1 LGHDT and CDR2 YNNKEL come from the germline V gene (reference sequence). The DNA for the CDR3 is TGTGCCAGCAGCCAAGAGCCCGGGGGACTAGCGGGACGAGAGACCCAGTACTTC. It specifies CASSQEPGGLAGRETQYF.

V is TRBV6-4 and J is TRBJ2-3; 11 bases match TRBD2. The CDR3 extends over 16 amino acids. V shed 10 bases, J shed 1 base, and the junction held 10 bases outside the gene matches. Germline lookup yields CDR1 MRHNA and CDR2 SNTAGT. CDR3 sequence: CATRSGRGRGTDTQYF. CDR3 in DNA: TGTGCCACCCGTAGCGGGAGGGGTCGCGGCACAGATACGCAGTATTTT.

This clone was detected once. The chain uses TRBV5-1 and TRBJ1-1; 7 bases are shared with TRBD1. With 2 bases clipped from V and 13 bases from J, the junction kept 8 bases outside the gene matches. The CDR3 loop spans 12 amino acids. CDR1 is SGHRS, CDR2 YFSETQ, per germline. The CDR3 loop is CASSFEKGALFF. The CDR3 bases are TGCGCCAGCAGCTTCGAGAAGGGGGCGCTTTTCTTT.

This chain links TRBV7-2 with TRBJ1-2, with a tentative D call TRBD1 (6 bases). The V end was cut by 5 bases, the J end by 5 bases, with 15 bases between. The CDR3 has 14 amino acids. Germline-derived CDR1 and CDR2 are SGHTA and FQGNSA. The CDR3: CASSPNRESYGYTF. CDR3 DNA: TGTGCCAGCAGCCCAAACAGGGAATCGTATGGCTACACCTTC.

V and J are TRBV11-2 and TRBJ1-1; D uncertain. Germline V gene sequence: CDR1 SGHAT, CDR2 FQNNGV. Trimming stripped 0 bases from V and 1 base from J, with 3 bases between. The length of the CDR3 is 13 residues. CDR3 amino acids: CASSLDRNTEAFF. The DNA for the CDR3 is TGTGCCAGCAGCTTAGACAGGAACACTGAAGCTTTCTTT. The entire variable domain, with the rest obtained from reference TRBV11-2 and TRBJ1-1, is as follows: EAGVAQSPRYKIIEKRQSVAFWCNPISGHATLYWYQQILGQGPKLLIQFQNNGVVDDSQLPKDRFSAERLKGVDSTLKIQPAKLEDSAVYLCASSLDRNTEAFFGQGTRLTVV.

The V gene is TRBV28, the J gene TRBJ2-1, with D perhaps matching TRBD1 (6 bases). V gave up 6 bases and J gave up 0 bases, with 12 bases separating them. This CDR3 contains 15 residues. Germline CDR1 reads MDHEN; CDR2 reads SYDVKM. The CDR3 protein is CASRGQLSSYNEQFF. In DNA form, the CDR3 reads TGTGCCAGCAGAGGACAGTTGAGCTCCTACAATGAGCAGTTCTTC.

The rearrangement links TRBV10-3 to TRBJ2-7; D is perhaps TRBD1 (5 bases). Deletions cut 2 bases from V and 4 bases from J, with 15 bases between. The CDR3 totals 15 residues. Per the germline V gene, CDR1 is ENHRY and CDR2 is SYGVKD. The CDR3 sequence is CAISEGRGMEYEQYF. In nucleotides, the CDR3 is TGTGCCATCAGTGAGGGAAGGGGTATGGAGTACGAGCAGTACTTC.

This chain connects TRBV29-1 to TRBJ2-1, with 8 bases that match TRBD2. The V and J ends lost 4 bases and 5 bases, in that order; junction bases with no gene match: 7. In germline, CDR1 is SQVTM, CDR2 ANQGSEA. The CDR3 is made up of 14 amino acids. CDR3 sequence (DNA): TGCAGCGTTGTGGATAGCGGGGATAACAATGAGCAGTTCTTC. This gives the protein CSVVDSGDNNEQFF.

The chain combines TRBV9 with TRBJ2-7, with a possible D match to TRBD1 (6 bases). Germline V gene sequence: CDR1 SGDLS, CDR2 YYNGEE. The CDR3 totals 17 residues. V shed 3 bases and J shed 6 bases, with 25 bases lying between them. In DNA, the CDR3 is TGTGCCAGCAGCGAGGACAGCGGAGGCCCTGGGGTCGGCGAGCAGTACTTC. Amino acid sequence: CASSEDSGGPGVGEQYF.

This chain connects TRBV7-2 to TRBJ1-1; 9 nucleotides align to TRBD1. Per germline, CDR1 SGHTA and CDR2 FQGNSA. The ends lost 7 bases at V and 5 bases at J; junction bases unmatched: 5. The CDR3 sequence is 13 residues long. The CDR3 sequence is CASIRTGVTEAFF. CDR3 sequence (DNA): TGTGCCAGCATCAGGACAGGGGTGACTGAAGCTTTCTTT.

This sequence joins TRBV6-5 and TRBJ2-7, with TRBD1 matching over 7 bases. The length of the CDR3 is 14 residues. The germline CDR1 and CDR2 sequences are MNHEY and SVGAGI. J gave up 2 bases and V 4 bases, and 5 bases lay outside the gene matches. The CDR3 region is CASSFRDRPYEQYF. CDR3 coding DNA: TGTGCCAGCAGTTTCCGGGACAGACCCTACGAGCAGTACTTC.

V and J are TRBV24-1 and TRBJ1-5, with D tentatively TRBD1 (5 bases). Germline CDR1 reads KGHDR; CDR2 reads SFDVKD. The V and J ends lost 2 bases and 4 bases respectively, with 8 bases between them. This CDR3 comprises 14 residues. The CDR3 coding sequence is TGTGCCACCAGTGATTATGGGGCAAATCAGCCCCAGCATTTT. Amino acid sequence: CATSDYGANQPQHF.

This clone came up a few times. V usage is TRBV7-2 and J usage is TRBJ1-1, with a tentative D call TRBD1 (6 bases). V was trimmed by 5 bases and J by 1 base, leaving 14 bases between them. The CDR3 loop spans 15 amino acids. CDR1 is SGHTA and CDR2 is FQGNSA in the germline V gene. The CDR3 sequence: CASSPYTGPNTEAFF. The DNA of the CDR3 is TGTGCCAGCAGCCCCTATACAGGGCCGAACACTGAAGCTTTCTTT.

The rearrangement links TRBV5-1 to TRBJ2-3, with a weak D call TRBD2 (5 bases). The germline V gene has CDR1 SGHRS and CDR2 YFSETQ. The V gene lost 1 base and the J gene lost 5 bases, with 20 bases spanning the gap. The CDR3 has 17 amino acids. The CDR3 loop reads CASSLSGVATFQDTQYF. The CDR3 region has the DNA TGCGCCAGCAGCTTGTCGGGCGTAGCGACGTTTCAAGATACGCAGTATTTT.

This rearrangement joins TRBV7-2 to TRBJ1-5; 9 bases fit TRBD1. J gave up 6 bases and V 2 bases, and 5 bases lay outside the gene matches. The CDR3 sequence is 15 residues long. The germline CDR1 and CDR2 sequences are SGHTA and FQGNSA. CDR3 loop: CASSLQTGGIQPQHF. Written as DNA, the CDR3 is TGTGCCAGCAGCTTACAAACAGGGGGCATTCAGCCCCAGCATTTT.

This clone was picked up a small number of times. In the same sample, other DNA sequences code for this CDR3. This rearrangement joins TRBV3-1 (or the pseudogene TRBV3-2) to TRBJ2-1; D is uncertain. From germline, CDR1 is LGHDT and CDR2 YNNKEL (reference sequence). This CDR3 has 11 amino acids. Trimming pared 4 bases from V and 8 bases from J, leaving 6 bases between. CDR3 region: CASSLVDEQFF. For the CDR3, the DNA is TGTGCCAGCAGCCTAGTCGATGAGCAGTTCTTC.

This chain links TRBV10-3 with TRBJ2-1; 13 bases map to TRBD2. The germline CDR1 and CDR2 sequences are ENHRY and SYGVKD. Trimming removed 6 bases from V and 9 bases from J; junction bases left unmatched: 8. The CDR3 contains 15 residues. As DNA, the CDR3 is TGTGCCATCAGAAGTGGACTAGCGGGAGTTGGTGAGCAGTTCTTC. This codes for CAIRSGLAGVGEQFF.